The present entry profiles one T cell receptor beta chain with its context. Its target is not known. The data are from a study of OX40 agonist ivuxolimab in advanced cancers. Study results and caveats: More expanded clones were seen, on average, in CD8+ T cells than in CD4+.

The repertoire was sequenced with immunoSEQ multiplex PCR; TCRdb's copy has only in-frame clones and lacks some. The profile shows tens of thousands of clones, 75% to 90% of them singletons. Sampling times: baseline, cycle 4 day 1, cycle 7 day 1. The CDR3 has 13 residues. Germline-derived CDR1 and CDR2 are MDHEN and SYDVKM. Trimming left V 1 base short and J 2 bases short, with 6 bases between. The clonotype originates from an adult with an advanced solid tumor such as melanoma, head and neck, liver or kidney cancer. Here the sequenced sample was CD4+ or CD8+ T cells sorted from blood, taken in a trial of the OX40 agonist ivuxolimab. The V and J genes are TRBV28 and TRBJ2-7; no reliable D call. CDR3 coding DNA: TGTGCCAGCAGTTTATCCAGGACCTACGAGCAGTACTTC. Protein sequence: CASSLSRTYEQYF. Together with reference TRBV28 and TRBJ2-7, the CDR3 gives the full variable domain: DVKVTQSSRYLVKRTGEKVFLECVQDMDHENMFWYRQDPGLGLRLIYFSYDVKMKEKGDIPEGYSVSREKKERFSLILESASTNQTSMYLCASSLSRTYEQYFGPGTRLTVT.